The source of this T cell receptor beta chain is a study of response to subunit inactivated influenza vaccine. Trimming stripped 6 bases from V and 2 bases from J, with 8 bases between. This CDR3 has 12 amino acids. Germline loops: CDR1 SNHLY, CDR2 FYNNEI. This clonotype was counted between two and nine times. Each CDR3 protein gets one entry after TCRdb re-called the RT-PCR reads with MiXCR. Here the sample spans over 800,000 distinct CDR3 sequences, 21% being singletons. The rearrangement uses TRBV2 and TRBJ2-7, with D possibly TRBD1 on 5 matching bases. The receptor comes from a man aged 50 or older who received an inactivated influenza vaccine. Here the sequenced sample was PBMCs from blood, taken roughly 5 days after vaccination. The CDR3 here is CASRQEAYEQYF. DNA for the CDR3: TGTGCCAGCAGACAGGAAGCCTACGAGCAGTACTTC.